A selection of T cell receptor beta chains follows, all from one sample in a study of blood T cell repertoires in COVID-19. Data came from immunoSEQ multiplex PCR; TCRdb stores just in-frame clones and leaves some out. The table lists about 24,000 clones, 75% to 90% of them singletons, with roughly a fifth in the top ten. Sequencing used peripheral blood. These receptors came from a human donor in a cohort sampled during active COVID-19. Both conserved end residues are part of each CDR3. The order of the fields is CDR3 protein, CDR3 DNA, CDR3 length, clone size, D gene, J gene, V gene. D genes are given only for firm matches. Size is stated for part of the rows, as once, few or many counts, or as a class when the clone is expanded.

CDR3 protein: CASLTPGDTEAFF
CDR3 DNA: TGTGCCAGCCTTACACCCGGGGACACTGAAGCTTTCTTT
CDR3 length: 13
clone size: NA
D gene: NA
J gene: TRBJ1-1
V gene: TRBV7-2

CDR3 protein: CASSDLTSGGAKETQYF
CDR3 DNA: TGTGCCAGCAGTGACCTTACCTCGGGGGGAGCTAAAGAGACCCAGTACTTC
CDR3 length: 17
clone size: NA
D gene: TRBD2
J gene: TRBJ2-5
V gene: TRBV6-7

CDR3 protein: CASSQTSVSSYNEQFF
CDR3 DNA: TGTGCCAGCAGCCAGACGAGCGTGAGCTCCTACAATGAGCAGTTCTTC
CDR3 length: 16
clone size: NA
D gene: NA
J gene: TRBJ2-1
V gene: TRBV4-2

CDR3 protein: CASSYGPLSRTDTQYF
CDR3 DNA: TGTGCCAGCAGCTATGGGCCCCTATCACGGACAGATACGCAGTATTTT
CDR3 length: 16
clone size: NA
D gene: NA
J gene: TRBJ2-3
V gene: TRBV3-1/TRBV3-2

CDR3 protein: CASSLVGAEGTEAFF
CDR3 DNA: TGTGCCAGCAGCTTGGTGGGGGCGGAAGGTACTGAAGCTTTCTTT
CDR3 length: 15
clone size: NA
D gene: NA
J gene: TRBJ1-1
V gene: TRBV5-4

CDR3 protein: CASSPSRIGGETQYF
CDR3 DNA: TGTGCCAGCAGCCCTTCGAGGATCGGGGGAGAGACCCAGTACTTC
CDR3 length: 15
clone size: NA
D gene: NA
J gene: TRBJ2-5
V gene: TRBV11-2

CDR3 protein: CASSLRSSGSGEQYF
CDR3 DNA: TGTGCCAGCAGCTTACGGTCTAGCGGGAGCGGTGAGCAGTACTTC
CDR3 length: 15
clone size: NA
D gene: TRBD2
J gene: TRBJ2-7
V gene: TRBV7-9

CDR3 protein: CASSLRQGANNEQFF
CDR3 DNA: TGTGCCAGCAGCCTGAGGCAGGGGGCTAACAATGAGCAGTTCTTC
CDR3 length: 15
clone size: NA
D gene: TRBD1
J gene: TRBJ2-1
V gene: TRBV5-6

CDR3 protein: CASRPGDKNIQYF
CDR3 DNA: TGTGCCAGCAGACCAGGCGACAAAAACATTCAGTACTTC
CDR3 length: 13
clone size: few
D gene: NA
J gene: TRBJ2-4
V gene: TRBV27

CDR3 protein: CASSFRASGNTGELFF
CDR3 DNA: TGTGCCAGCAGCTTTAGGGCTAGCGGCAACACCGGGGAGCTGTTTTTT
CDR3 length: 16
clone size: NA
D gene: TRBD2
J gene: TRBJ2-2
V gene: TRBV5-4

CDR3 protein: CATSRDRVAGTVGYTF
CDR3 DNA: TGTGCCACCAGCAGAGATCGGGTTGCGGGGACGGTTGGCTACACCTTC
CDR3 length: 16
clone size: NA
D gene: NA
J gene: TRBJ1-2
V gene: TRBV15

CDR3 protein: CASSPGTGGVREKLFF
CDR3 DNA: TGCGCCAGCAGCCCGGGGACAGGGGGTGTGAGGGAAAAACTGTTTTTT
CDR3 length: 16
clone size: once
D gene: TRBD1
J gene: TRBJ1-4
V gene: TRBV5-1

CDR3 protein: CASSQVPFQTSYEQYF
CDR3 DNA: TGTGCCAGCAGCCAAGTCCCGTTCCAAACATCTTACGAGCAGTACTTC
CDR3 length: 16
clone size: few
D gene: NA
J gene: TRBJ2-7
V gene: TRBV14

CDR3 protein: CASSRQGLAGASGELFF
CDR3 DNA: TGTGCCAGCAGCCGCCAGGGACTAGCGGGGGCATCCGGGGAGCTGTTTTTT
CDR3 length: 17
clone size: NA
D gene: TRBD2
J gene: TRBJ2-2
V gene: TRBV7-2

CDR3 protein: CASSFGGNSPLHF
CDR3 DNA: TGTGCCAGCAGTTTCGGCGGTAATTCACCCCTCCACTTT
CDR3 length: 13
clone size: NA
D gene: NA
J gene: TRBJ1-6
V gene: TRBV2

CDR3 protein: CASRTGQTLAGELFF
CDR3 DNA: TGTGCCAGTAGAACGGGACAGACCCTCGCCGGGGAACTGTTTTTT
CDR3 length: 15
clone size: NA
D gene: TRBD1
J gene: TRBJ1-4
V gene: TRBV19

CDR3 protein: CASSFNGPGEAFF
CDR3 DNA: TGTGCCAGCAGTTTCAATGGCCCAGGGGAAGCTTTCTTT
CDR3 length: 13
clone size: NA
D gene: NA
J gene: TRBJ1-1
V gene: TRBV27

CDR3 protein: CASSRTSGGKNTGELFF
CDR3 DNA: TGTGCCAGCAGCCGGACTAGCGGGGGAAAGAACACCGGGGAGCTGTTTTTT
CDR3 length: 17
clone size: NA
D gene: TRBD2
J gene: TRBJ2-2
V gene: TRBV3-1/TRBV3-2

CDR3 protein: CASSSLLATVETQYF
CDR3 DNA: TGTGCCAGCAGTTCCCTACTAGCGACCGTGGAGACCCAGTACTTC
CDR3 length: 15
clone size: NA
D gene: TRBD2
J gene: TRBJ2-5
V gene: TRBV7-6

CDR3 protein: CASSPQPWEEQFF
CDR3 DNA: TGTGCCAGCAGCCCCCAACCGTGGGAGGAGCAGTTCTTC
CDR3 length: 13
clone size: NA
D gene: NA
J gene: TRBJ2-1
V gene: TRBV5-4

CDR3 protein: CASSDVGRAGEQYF
CDR3 DNA: TGTGCCAGCAGTGACGTTGGGAGGGCCGGGGAGCAGTACTTC
CDR3 length: 14
clone size: NA
D gene: TRBD2
J gene: TRBJ2-7
V gene: TRBV25-1

CDR3 protein: CASSSRTGELFF
CDR3 DNA: TGTGCCAGCAGCTCGCGAACCGGGGAGCTGTTTTTT
CDR3 length: 12
clone size: NA
D gene: NA
J gene: TRBJ2-2
V gene: TRBV7-6

CDR3 protein: CASSVEPETQYF
CDR3 DNA: TGTGCCAGCAGCGTAGAGCCGGAGACCCAGTACTTC
CDR3 length: 12
clone size: NA
D gene: NA
J gene: TRBJ2-5
V gene: TRBV9

CDR3 protein: CASSQVSGEQYF
CDR3 DNA: TGTGCCAGCTCACAAGTATCGGGGGAGCAGTACTTC
CDR3 length: 12
clone size: once
D gene: NA
J gene: TRBJ2-7
V gene: TRBV18

CDR3 protein: CASSFDRQSYEQYF
CDR3 DNA: TGTGCCAGCAGCTTCGACAGACAATCCTACGAGCAGTACTTC
CDR3 length: 14
clone size: NA
D gene: NA
J gene: TRBJ2-7
V gene: TRBV11-2

CDR3 protein: CAWTRDSNGYTF
CDR3 DNA: TGTGCCTGGACACGGGACTCGAATGGCTACACCTTC
CDR3 length: 12
clone size: NA
D gene: NA
J gene: TRBJ1-2
V gene: TRBV30

CDR3 protein: CASSQRHLEGTDTQYF
CDR3 DNA: TGCGCCAGCAGCCAGCGACACCTTGAAGGCACAGATACGCAGTATTTT
CDR3 length: 16
clone size: NA
D gene: NA
J gene: TRBJ2-3
V gene: TRBV4-1

CDR3 protein: CASSFAATNTGELFF
CDR3 DNA: TGTGCCAGCAGCTTTGCAGCGACGAACACCGGGGAGCTGTTTTTT
CDR3 length: 15
clone size: NA
D gene: NA
J gene: TRBJ2-2
V gene: TRBV7-2

CDR3 protein: CASSQPRRTGCGFQPQHF
CDR3 DNA: TGTGCCAGCAGCCAACCCCGGCGCACTGGGTGCGGGTTTCAGCCCCAGCATTTT
CDR3 length: 18
clone size: NA
D gene: NA
J gene: TRBJ1-5
V gene: TRBV3-1/TRBV3-2

CDR3 protein: CASSPSGRLGTQYF
CDR3 DNA: TGTGCCAGCAGCCCCAGCGGAAGGCTCGGTACGCAGTATTTT
CDR3 length: 14
clone size: NA
D gene: NA
J gene: TRBJ2-3
V gene: TRBV7-9

CDR3 protein: CASVSGGSGTEAFF
CDR3 DNA: TGTGCCAGCGTATCAGGGGGTAGCGGCACTGAAGCTTTCTTT
CDR3 length: 14
clone size: NA
D gene: TRBD1
J gene: TRBJ1-1
V gene: TRBV5-6

CDR3 protein: CASSPRGMNTEAFF
CDR3 DNA: TGTGCCAGCAGCCCCAGGGGGATGAACACTGAAGCTTTCTTT
CDR3 length: 14
clone size: once
D gene: TRBD1
J gene: TRBJ1-1
V gene: TRBV3-1/TRBV3-2

CDR3 protein: CASRGGVIAETQYF
CDR3 DNA: TGTGCCAGCAGAGGGGGAGTTATCGCTGAGACCCAGTACTTC
CDR3 length: 14
clone size: NA
D gene: NA
J gene: TRBJ2-5
V gene: TRBV6-5

CDR3 protein: CASSQDRINQPQHF
CDR3 DNA: TGTGCCAGCAGCCAAGACAGGATCAATCAGCCCCAGCATTTT
CDR3 length: 14
clone size: NA
D gene: NA
J gene: TRBJ1-5
V gene: TRBV4-2

CDR3 protein: CASSQSYRVLGNEQFF
CDR3 DNA: TGCGCCAGCAGTCAATCGTACAGGGTGTTGGGGAATGAGCAGTTCTTC
CDR3 length: 16
clone size: NA
D gene: NA
J gene: TRBJ2-1
V gene: TRBV23-1

CDR3 protein: CASNRVGYEQYF
CDR3 DNA: TGTGCCAGCAACCGGGTTGGTTACGAGCAGTACTTC
CDR3 length: 12
clone size: NA
D gene: NA
J gene: TRBJ2-7
V gene: TRBV6-5

CDR3 protein: CASSPWDRVIYGYTF
CDR3 DNA: TGTGCCAGCAGTCCATGGGACAGGGTAATCTATGGCTACACCTTC
CDR3 length: 15
clone size: NA
D gene: TRBD1
J gene: TRBJ1-2
V gene: TRBV27

CDR3 protein: CASSFSSGFSPLHF
CDR3 DNA: TGTGCCAGCAGTTTTTCGTCAGGGTTTTCACCCCTCCACTTT
CDR3 length: 14
clone size: NA
D gene: NA
J gene: TRBJ1-6
V gene: TRBV27

CDR3 protein: CASSLPGQGRQPQHF
CDR3 DNA: TGTGCCAGCAGCTTACCGGGACAGGGTCGACAGCCCCAGCATTTT
CDR3 length: 15
clone size: NA
D gene: TRBD1
J gene: TRBJ1-5
V gene: TRBV7-2

CDR3 protein: CASSRRQTYEQYF
CDR3 DNA: TGTGCCAGCAGCCGCCGACAGACCTACGAGCAGTACTTC
CDR3 length: 13
clone size: NA
D gene: NA
J gene: TRBJ2-7
V gene: TRBV6-2/TRBV6-3

CDR3 protein: CASTQTSGGAFGGELFF
CDR3 DNA: TGCGCCAGCACTCAGACTAGCGGGGGGGCCTTTGGCGGGGAGCTGTTTTTT
CDR3 length: 17
clone size: NA
D gene: TRBD2
J gene: TRBJ2-2
V gene: TRBV10-2

CDR3 protein: CASSRTGTVGEQYF
CDR3 DNA: TGTGCCAGTAGTAGGACCGGGACAGTTGGCGAGCAGTACTTC
CDR3 length: 14
clone size: NA
D gene: TRBD1
J gene: TRBJ2-7
V gene: TRBV19

CDR3 protein: CASTPGLTKGGYGYTF
CDR3 DNA: TGTGCCAGTACCCCGGGACTCACAAAGGGAGGCTATGGCTACACCTTC
CDR3 length: 16
clone size: NA
D gene: NA
J gene: TRBJ1-2
V gene: TRBV19

CDR3 protein: CASTRLAGEETQYF
CDR3 DNA: TGTGCCAGCACCCGGCTAGCGGGGGAAGAGACCCAGTACTTC
CDR3 length: 14
clone size: NA
D gene: TRBD2
J gene: TRBJ2-5
V gene: TRBV18

CDR3 protein: CASSRAGGPGEQYF
CDR3 DNA: TGTGCCAGCAGTAGAGCGGGGGGGCCGGGGGAGCAGTACTTC
CDR3 length: 14
clone size: NA
D gene: TRBD2
J gene: TRBJ2-7
V gene: TRBV6-5

CDR3 protein: CASGEAGRAYGYTF
CDR3 DNA: TGTGCCAGTGGGGAGGCAGGGAGGGCCTATGGCTACACCTTC
CDR3 length: 14
clone size: NA
D gene: NA
J gene: TRBJ1-2
V gene: TRBV19

CDR3 protein: CASSLATGVSNEKLFF
CDR3 DNA: TGTGCCAGCAGCTTGGCGACAGGGGTGTCTAATGAAAAACTGTTTTTT
CDR3 length: 16
clone size: NA
D gene: TRBD1
J gene: TRBJ1-4
V gene: TRBV5-4

CDR3 protein: CASSSLGYEAFF
CDR3 DNA: TGTGCCAGCAGTTCCCTCGGTTATGAAGCTTTCTTT
CDR3 length: 12
clone size: NA
D gene: NA
J gene: TRBJ1-1
V gene: TRBV28

CDR3 protein: CASSPTRANTGELFF
CDR3 DNA: TGTGCCAGCAGCCCAACGAGAGCGAACACCGGGGAGCTGTTTTTT
CDR3 length: 15
clone size: NA
D gene: NA
J gene: TRBJ2-2
V gene: TRBV4-2

CDR3 protein: CASSPPGFEKLFF
CDR3 DNA: TGTGCCAGCAGCCCTCCGGGGTTTGAAAAACTGTTTTTT
CDR3 length: 13
clone size: NA
D gene: NA
J gene: TRBJ1-4
V gene: TRBV28

CDR3 protein: CASSIPGGGTEAFF
CDR3 DNA: TGTGCCAGTAGTATTCCAGGGGGAGGCACTGAAGCTTTCTTT
CDR3 length: 14
clone size: NA
D gene: TRBD1
J gene: TRBJ1-1
V gene: TRBV19

CDR3 protein: CASSQPRRAGTYEQYF
CDR3 DNA: TGCGCCAGCAGCCAACCGCGGCGGGCCGGGACCTACGAGCAGTACTTC
CDR3 length: 16
clone size: NA
D gene: NA
J gene: TRBJ2-7
V gene: TRBV4-1

CDR3 protein: CASSSQGTGPTEAFF
CDR3 DNA: TGTGCCAGCAGCTCGCAGGGGACAGGGCCCACTGAAGCTTTCTTT
CDR3 length: 15
clone size: NA
D gene: TRBD1
J gene: TRBJ1-1
V gene: TRBV7-2

CDR3 protein: CASSLSFRQGSEKLFF
CDR3 DNA: TGTGCCAGCAGCTTATCCTTTCGACAGGGTTCTGAAAAACTGTTTTTT
CDR3 length: 16
clone size: few
D gene: TRBD1
J gene: TRBJ1-4
V gene: TRBV7-9

CDR3 protein: CASSSGVGGNTIYF
CDR3 DNA: TGTGCCAGCAGCTCAGGGGTGGGTGGAAACACCATATATTTT
CDR3 length: 14
clone size: NA
D gene: NA
J gene: TRBJ1-3
V gene: TRBV7-6

CDR3 protein: CASSSSPQQGRDEQYF
CDR3 DNA: TGTGCCAGCAGCTCTAGTCCCCAACAGGGTCGTGACGAGCAGTACTTC
CDR3 length: 16
clone size: NA
D gene: NA
J gene: TRBJ2-7
V gene: TRBV7-6

CDR3 protein: CASSVQGHSYNEQFF
CDR3 DNA: TGTGCCAGCAGCGTTCAGGGTCACTCTTACAATGAGCAGTTCTTC
CDR3 length: 15
clone size: NA
D gene: NA
J gene: TRBJ2-1
V gene: TRBV7-8